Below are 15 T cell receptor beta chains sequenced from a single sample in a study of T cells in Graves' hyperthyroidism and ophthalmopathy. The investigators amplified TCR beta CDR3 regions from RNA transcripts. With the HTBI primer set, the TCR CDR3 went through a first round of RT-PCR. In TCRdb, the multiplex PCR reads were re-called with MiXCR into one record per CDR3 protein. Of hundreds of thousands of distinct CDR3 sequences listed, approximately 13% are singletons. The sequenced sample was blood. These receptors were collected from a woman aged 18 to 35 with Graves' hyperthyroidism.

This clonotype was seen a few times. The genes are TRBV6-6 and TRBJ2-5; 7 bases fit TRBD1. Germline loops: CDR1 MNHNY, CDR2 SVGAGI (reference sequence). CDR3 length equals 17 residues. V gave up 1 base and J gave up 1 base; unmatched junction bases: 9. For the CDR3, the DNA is TGTGCCAGCAGTTACTATGGGACAGATAATCTCCAAGAGACCCAGTACTTC. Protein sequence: CASSYYGTDNLQETQYF.

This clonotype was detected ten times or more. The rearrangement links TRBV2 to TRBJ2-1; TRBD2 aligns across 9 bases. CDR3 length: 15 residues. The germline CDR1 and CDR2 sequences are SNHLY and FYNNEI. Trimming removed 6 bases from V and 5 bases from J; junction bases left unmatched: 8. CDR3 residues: CASRLVAGENNEQFF. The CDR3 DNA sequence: TGTGCCAGCAGACTCGTAGCGGGAGAGAACAATGAGCAGTTCTTC.

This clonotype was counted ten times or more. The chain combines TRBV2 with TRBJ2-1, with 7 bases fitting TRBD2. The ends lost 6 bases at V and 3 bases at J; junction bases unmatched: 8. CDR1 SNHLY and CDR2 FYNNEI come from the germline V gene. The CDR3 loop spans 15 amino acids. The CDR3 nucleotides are TGTGCCAGCAGCAAGGGGCGGGAGCACTACAATGAGCAGTTCTTC. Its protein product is CASSKGREHYNEQFF.

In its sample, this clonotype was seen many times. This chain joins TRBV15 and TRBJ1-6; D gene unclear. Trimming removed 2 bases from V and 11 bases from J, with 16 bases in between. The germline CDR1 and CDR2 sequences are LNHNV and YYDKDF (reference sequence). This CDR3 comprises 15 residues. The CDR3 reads CATSRQTSGGPPLHF. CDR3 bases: TGTGCCACCAGCAGACAGACGTCTGGTGGGCCACCCCTCCACTTT.

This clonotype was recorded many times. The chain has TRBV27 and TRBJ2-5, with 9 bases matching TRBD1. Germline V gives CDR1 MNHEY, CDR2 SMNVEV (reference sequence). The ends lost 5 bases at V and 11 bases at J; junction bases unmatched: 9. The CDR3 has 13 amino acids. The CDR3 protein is CASSHPGQGGQYF. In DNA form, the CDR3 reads TGTGCCAGCAGTCACCCGGGACAGGGTGGACAGTACTTC.

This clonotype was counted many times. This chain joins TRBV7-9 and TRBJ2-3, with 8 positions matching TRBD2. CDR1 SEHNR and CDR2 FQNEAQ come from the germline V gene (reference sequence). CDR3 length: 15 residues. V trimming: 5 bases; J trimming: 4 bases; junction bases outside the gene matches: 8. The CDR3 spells CASSPTGGKADTQYF. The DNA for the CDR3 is TGTGCCAGCAGCCCCACGGGGGGGAAAGCAGATACGCAGTATTTT.

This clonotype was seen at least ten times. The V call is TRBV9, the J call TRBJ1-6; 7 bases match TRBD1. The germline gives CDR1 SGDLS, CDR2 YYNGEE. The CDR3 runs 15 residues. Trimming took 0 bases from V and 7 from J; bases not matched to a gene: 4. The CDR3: CASSVEGGGNSPLHF. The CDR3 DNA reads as TGTGCCAGCAGCGTAGAGGGAGGGGGCAATTCACCCCTCCACTTT. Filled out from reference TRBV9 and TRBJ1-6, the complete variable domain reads DSGVTQTPKHLITATGQRVTLRCSPRSGDLSVYWYQQSLDQGLQFLIQYYNGEERAKGNILERFSAQQFPDLHSELNLSSLELGDSALYFCASSVEGGGNSPLHFGNGTRLTVT.

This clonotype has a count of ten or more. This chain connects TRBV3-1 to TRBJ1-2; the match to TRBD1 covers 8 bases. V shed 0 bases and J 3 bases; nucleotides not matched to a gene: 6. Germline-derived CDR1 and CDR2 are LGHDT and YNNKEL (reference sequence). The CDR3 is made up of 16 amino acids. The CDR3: CASSQESGGLDYGYTF. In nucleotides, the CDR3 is TGTGCCAGCAGCCAAGAATCAGGGGGCTTAGACTATGGCTACACCTTC.

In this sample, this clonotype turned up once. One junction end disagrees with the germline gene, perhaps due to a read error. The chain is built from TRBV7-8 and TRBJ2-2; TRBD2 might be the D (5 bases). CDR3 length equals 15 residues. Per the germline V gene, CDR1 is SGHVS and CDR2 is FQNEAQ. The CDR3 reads CASSPSLSATGELLF. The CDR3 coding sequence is TGTGCCAGCAGCCCCTCTTTATCGGCCACCGGGGAGCTGCTTTTT.

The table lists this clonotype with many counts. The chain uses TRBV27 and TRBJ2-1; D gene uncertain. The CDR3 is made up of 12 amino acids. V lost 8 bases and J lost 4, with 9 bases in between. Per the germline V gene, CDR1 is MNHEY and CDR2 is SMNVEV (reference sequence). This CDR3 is CASGRRYNEQFF. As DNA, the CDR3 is TGTGCCAGCGGCCGACGGTACAATGAGCAGTTCTTC.

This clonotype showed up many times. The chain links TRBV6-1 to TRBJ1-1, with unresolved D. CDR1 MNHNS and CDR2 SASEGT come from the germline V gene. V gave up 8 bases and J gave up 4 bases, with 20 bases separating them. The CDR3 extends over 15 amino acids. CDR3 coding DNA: TGTGCCAGCGTCGGGCGGGCACCTATAGCCACTGAAGCTTTCTTT. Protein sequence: CASVGRAPIATEAFF.

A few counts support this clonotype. The CDR3 here is CASSPDRSSYNEQFF. As DNA, the CDR3 is TGTGCCAGCAGCCCCGACCGGAGCTCCTACAATGAGCAGTTCTTC. This chain joins TRBV11-1 and TRBJ2-1; D is undetermined. This CDR3 contains 15 residues. Trimming cost V 5 bases and J 0 bases, with 11 bases left between them. Germline V lookup: CDR1 SGHAT, CDR2 FQDESV (reference sequence).

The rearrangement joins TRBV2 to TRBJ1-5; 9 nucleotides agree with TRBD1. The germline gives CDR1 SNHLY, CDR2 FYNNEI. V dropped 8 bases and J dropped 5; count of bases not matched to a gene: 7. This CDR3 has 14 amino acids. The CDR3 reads CASGGQGFDQPQHF. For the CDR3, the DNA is TGTGCCAGCGGGGGACAGGGCTTCGATCAGCCCCAGCATTTT.

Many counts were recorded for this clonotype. The CDR3 is CASSLAADYEQYF. DNA of the CDR3: TGCGCCAGCAGCTTGGCCGCGGACTACGAGCAGTACTTC. V gene TRBV5-1 combines with J gene TRBJ2-7; D is undetermined. V shed 0 bases and J shed 3 bases, with 7 bases lying between them. CDR1 is SGHRS and CDR2 is YFSETQ in the germline V gene. The CDR3 has 13 residues.

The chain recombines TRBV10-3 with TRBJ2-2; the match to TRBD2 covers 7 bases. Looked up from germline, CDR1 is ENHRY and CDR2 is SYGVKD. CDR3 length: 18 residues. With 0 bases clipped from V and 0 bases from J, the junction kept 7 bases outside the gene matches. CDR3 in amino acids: CAISESQIGGSNTGELFF. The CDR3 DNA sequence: TGTGCCATCAGTGAGTCACAGATCGGGGGGTCGAACACCGGGGAGCTGTTTTTT.